The 2 T cell receptor beta chains reported below all come from one sample, sequenced in a study of cytomegalovirus exposure and HLA in healthy donors. Researchers ran the PCR with 60 Vbeta and 13 Jbeta primers. Clones were sequenced by immunoSEQ multiplex PCR, and TCRdb holds only the in-frame ones, with some missing. The sample has under 100,000 clones, around 77% seen once. Sample: PBMCs. Receptor source: a man between 45 and 60 years old in good health and CMV-seronegative.

V usage is TRBV5-4 and J usage is TRBJ1-3; TRBD1 matches at 11 bases. V lost 0 bases and J lost 3; bases outside the gene matches: 5. Germline CDR1 SGHNT, CDR2 YYREEE (reference sequence). The CDR3 is 17 amino acids. CDR3 coding DNA: TGTGCCAGCAGCTTGGGGGGACAGGGGGAAAGTGGAAACACCATATATTTT. This encodes CASSLGGQGESGNTIYF.

This clone has only one observation. The chain couples TRBV2 to TRBJ2-7; no clear D gene. Germline-derived CDR1 and CDR2 are SNHLY and FYNNEI. With 6 bases removed from V and 2 bases from J, the gap between germline ends came to 8 bases. The length of the CDR3 is 12 residues. CDR3 coding DNA: TGTGCCAGCAGAACGGGTGCCTACGAGCAGTACTTC. Encoded protein: CASRTGAYEQYF.